This TCR beta chain was found in a study of beta chain features in type 1 diabetes (dated by TCRdb to 2016 to 2019). In terms of the full investigation: Mean age, gender distribution, total cell number and subset yield were not different between patients and healthy donors. A total of 107,917,701 sorted cells were examined across all samples, and RNA yield correlated strongly with the number of cells per subset. In the study, recently diagnosed type 1 diabetes patients and matched healthy donors were compared on the TCRB repertoires of their sorted circulating CD4+ T cell subsets. Regulatory and stem cell-like memory subsets were isolated from only 8 patients and 8 healthy donors, whereas naive and central memory subsets came from all 28 donors. Paper-wide results and their limitations: In all four CD4+ subsets, TCRB CDR3 length was moderately but significantly shorter in type 1 diabetes patients. Because cDNA was sequenced instead of genomic DNA, activated cells with high expression could be over-represented, although the groups did not differ in activation or CD3 levels. Naive, central memory and regulatory TCRB repertoires appeared more similar among patients than among healthy donors. Because the HLA sub-analyses included only small numbers of individuals, any influence of HLA type on TCRB rearrangement was left unresolved. Shorter templates might have been favored by PCR, but patient and control samples were amplified and corrected together, so both groups would have been affected equally by any skew. Patients with type 1 diabetes made fewer insertions and deleted more nucleotides at VDJ recombination sites, implying thymic rearrangement abnormalities.

V is pruned by 4 bases and J by 8 bases, leaving 9 bases of the junction without a gene match. Measured from the cysteine to the phenylalanine, the CDR3 is 16 residues long. The only DNA kept is the CDR3, 48 bases in frame from the first base. Looking up the germline V gene (reference sequence) yields CDR1 MNHEY and CDR2 SMNVEV. The High Capacity cDNA Reverse Transcription Kit was used to reverse transcribe all of the isolated RNA, meaning that expressed TCRB transcripts were what got sequenced. Naive, central memory and regulatory T cell samples underwent deep immunoSEQ sequencing, averaging around 3.9 million total reads per sample. Sorted cells were lysed in RLT buffer and RNA was extracted with DNase-treated RNeasy Micro or Mini kits, depending on cell number. To prevent cross-contamination, each cell subset was processed individually, whereas patient and healthy donor samples were processed jointly. The immunoSEQ multiplex PCR was used to amplify TCRB sequences from cDNA, yielding 87-bp fragments that span the CDR3 region. Sequencing of the amplicons was done on the Illumina HiSeq platform. The study's own analysis went as follows. Synthetic template baselines were used to correct PCR bias computationally, reads within Hamming distance 2 were collapsed together, and singletons that could not be merged were discarded. By aligning reads against IMGT, V, D and J genes, CDR3 length, and insertions or deletions at six rearrangement sites were assigned. Within each subset, clonotype counts were normalized to sorted cell number, after which true diversity and Gini coefficients were computed with the tcR R package. The overlap coefficient, calculated on TCRB nucleotide sequences, was used to measure repertoire sharing. As a proxy for the pre-selection repertoire, out-of-frame TCRB sequences from naive cells were analyzed. TCRdb took over this immuneACCESS table, retaining in-frame rearrangements with V and J assigned. Such tables are incomplete; in checked studies, under half of the missing clones stem from an unresolved V gene, and the remainder is unexplained. V, J and clone size were drawn from that table, and D and trimming were deduced from the DNA. This sample comprises about 350,000 clones, around 20% of them detected only once. The ten most abundant clones make up 0.044% of the sample.

This clone has a handful of counts. Its recognized antigen is unknown. No base-level quality is on record; no much larger clone is a single base apart. From each donor, a single peripheral blood sample of around 120 mL on average was drawn into heparinised tubes. Using a panel that included CD45RO, CCR7, CD25, CD127, CD95 and CD27, naive, central memory, regulatory and stem cell-like memory CD4+ T cells were sorted on a BD FACSAria II. Purity was above 95% for every sorted population. Right away, PBMCs were isolated by Lymphoprep density gradient centrifugation and were stained directly, with no culture step. To minimize batch effects, samples were stained and sorted in pairs, one healthy donor with one patient per experiment.

The rearranged segments are TRBV27 and TRBJ1-6; 9 junctional bases match TRBD1. Specimen: naive CD4+ T cells from blood. The intended sense of this specimen's cell subset or site label: true naive CD4+ T cells. The receptor comes from a woman aged 18-35 years in good health. The CDR3: CASSSPGQGLHSPLHF. The nucleotide sequence is TGTGCCAGCAGTTCTCCCGGACAGGGGCTACATTCACCCCTCCACTTT.